These 20 T cell receptor beta chains originate from one sample sequenced in a study of molecular identifiers for immune sequencing clone quantification. Each CDR3 protein gets one entry after TCRdb re-called the PCR reads with MiXCR. Here the sample spans about 640,000 distinct CDR3 sequences, 15% to 20% being singletons. Source material: naive CD8+ T cells from blood, with Jurkat cell RNA spiked in. Noted subset: FACS-sorted CD8+CD4-CCR7+CD45RA+ naive T cells. The receptor set was obtained from a human donor in good health. Some libraries in this study had Jurkat cell RNA spiked in.

This clonotype occurred many times. The gene calls are TRBV7-9 and TRBJ2-7, with D unresolved. Looked up from germline, CDR1 is SEHNR and CDR2 is FQNEAQ (reference sequence). This CDR3 has 14 residues. With 5 bases removed from V and 2 bases from J, the gap between germline ends came to 13 bases. In nucleotides, the CDR3 is TGTGCCAGCAGCGGCTTGGGCGTAACCTACGAGCAGTACTTC. Encoded protein: CASSGLGVTYEQYF. Based on the CDR3 plus reference TRBV7-9 and TRBJ2-7, the full variable domain is DTGVSQNPRHKITKRGQNVTFRCDPISEHNRLYWYRQTLGQGPEFLTYFQNEAQLEKSRLLSDRFSAERPKGSFSTLEIQRTEQGDSAMYLCASSGLGVTYEQYFGPGTRLTVT.

This chain links TRBV15 with TRBJ1-1, with D perhaps TRBD1 (5 bases). The CDR3 is made up of 14 amino acids. V lost 8 bases, J lost 5 bases, and 18 bases lay in between. Germline CDR1 LNHNV, CDR2 YYDKDF (reference sequence). The CDR3 is CATGGFPRGTEAFF. In DNA, the CDR3 is TGTGCCACCGGGGGGTTCCCAAGGGGAACTGAAGCTTTCTTT.

This clonotype was counted only a few times. This chain connects TRBV5-1 to TRBJ2-1; 8 bases are a match to TRBD2. The CDR3 has 16 residues. J was trimmed by 8 bases and V by 3 bases; bases with no gene match: 13. Germline CDR1 is SGHRS and CDR2 is YFSETQ. The CDR3 nucleotides read TGCGCCAGCAGCTCCTTTAGCGGGGTATTTGGCGATGAGCAGTTCTTC. This codes for CASSSFSGVFGDEQFF.

The genes are TRBV7-2 and TRBJ2-7, with a weak D call TRBD1 (6 bases). Trimming left V 1 base short and J 5 bases short, with 21 bases between. Germline loops: CDR1 SGHTA, CDR2 FQGNSA. The CDR3 is 17 residues long. The CDR3 loop reads CASSLGVGRGYGDEQYF. CDR3 in DNA: TGTGCCAGCAGCTTAGGCGTCGGCAGGGGATACGGGGACGAGCAGTACTTC.

The sample holds many counts of this clonotype. V is TRBV7-9 and J is TRBJ2-7; a possible D gene is TRBD1 (5 bases). Germline loops: CDR1 SEHNR, CDR2 FQNEAQ (reference sequence). V lost 6 bases and J 2 bases, leaving 17 bases between the germline ends. CDR3 length equals 15 residues. CDR3 sequence reads: CASSPALQATYEQYF. CDR3 nucleotides: TGTGCCAGCAGTCCCGCGTTACAGGCCACCTACGAGCAGTACTTC.

To note about this clonotype: Possible read error: a much larger clone is one base away. V usage is TRBV24-1 and J usage is TRBJ2-2; TRBD2 matches at 8 bases. This CDR3 region has 16 residues. Germline V gene lookup returns CDR1 KGHDR and CDR2 SFDVKD. For the CDR3, the DNA is TGTGCCACCAGTGAAGCGGGGGCCTTTAACACCGGGGAGCCGTTTTTT. It translates to CATSEAGAFNTGEPFF.

The sample holds many counts of this clonotype. V is TRBV2 and J is TRBJ1-5, with 8 bases lining up with TRBD1. The CDR3 runs to 17 residues. Looked up from germline, CDR1 is SNHLY and CDR2 is FYNNEI. With V trimmed by 4 bases and J by 1 base, 9 bases remained unmatched. The DNA for the CDR3 is TGTGCCAGCAGTGGCGGACAGGGTCCTATAAGCAATCAGCCCCAGCATTTT. This sequence encodes CASSGGQGPISNQPQHF.

This clonotype was seen more than once but under ten times. A much larger clone sits a single nucleotide away, making a read error possible. This chain links TRBV27 with TRBJ2-7; 14 bases match TRBD2. V shed 11 bases and J 3 bases; nucleotides not matched to a gene: 3. In germline, CDR1 is MNHEY, CDR2 SMNVEV (reference sequence). The CDR3 runs 13 residues. The CDR3 region is CAVGLAGGYEQYF. For the CDR3, the DNA is TGTGCCGTCGGACTAGCGGGAGGCTACGAGCAGTACTTC.

This clonotype has a count of ten or more. This chain links TRBV20-1 with TRBJ1-1; no definite D call. Trimming shortened V by 3 bases and J by 3 bases, and 11 bases separated the two germline ends. Per germline, CDR1 DFQATT and CDR2 SNEGSKA (reference sequence). This CDR3 region has 13 residues. CDR3 amino acids: CSARGWGYTEAFF. The DNA of the CDR3 is TGCAGTGCTAGGGGTTGGGGATACACTGAAGCTTTCTTT.

This clonotype was recorded at least ten times. The CDR3: CASSQEWGHDSYEQYF. CDR3 DNA: TGCGCCAGCAGCCAAGAGTGGGGTCATGACTCCTACGAGCAGTACTTC. This chain connects TRBV4-1 to TRBJ2-7; D is undetermined. CDR1 and CDR2 from the germline V gene are MGHRA and YSYEKL. The CDR3 consists of 16 residues. Trimming took off 0 bases at V and 0 bases at J, with 12 bases between the two ends.

The J gene is TRBJ2-1, the V gene TRBV7-9, with 10 nucleotides matching TRBD2. V dropped 8 bases and J dropped 5; count of bases not matched to a gene: 12. Germline CDR1 reads SEHNR; CDR2 reads FQNEAQ (reference sequence). This CDR3 spans 16 amino acids. CDR3 sequence: CASGPLTSGVDNEQFF. For the CDR3, the DNA is TGTGCCAGCGGCCCATTAACTAGCGGGGTTGACAATGAGCAGTTCTTC. The whole variable domain, filled in from reference TRBV7-9 and TRBJ2-1, reads DTGVSQNPRHKITKRGQNVTFRCDPISEHNRLYWYRQTLGQGPEFLTYFQNEAQLEKSRLLSDRFSAERPKGSFSTLEIQRTEQGDSAMYLCASGPLTSGVDNEQFFGPGTRLTVL.

This clonotype appeared many times. The rearrangement joins TRBV28 to TRBJ2-3; perhaps D is TRBD1 or TRBD2 (5 bases each). The CDR3 runs to 16 residues. With 3 bases removed from V and 0 bases from J, the gap between germline ends came to 13 bases. Germline CDR1 MDHEN, CDR2 SYDVKM. CDR3 DNA: TGTGCCAGCAGTTTGGCCGAGGGGCCTAGCACAGATACGCAGTATTTT. This sequence encodes CASSLAEGPSTDTQYF.

This clonotype has at least ten counts. This sequence joins TRBV7-2 and TRBJ2-5; TRBD1 aligns across 8 bases. In germline, CDR1 is SGHTA, CDR2 FQGNSA. The CDR3 is made up of 14 amino acids. Trimming removed 2 bases from V and 4 bases from J; junction bases left unmatched: 3. DNA for the CDR3: TGTGCCAGCAGCTTAATGGGACAGGCAGAGACCCAGTACTTC. It is translated as CASSLMGQAETQYF.

This clonotype was observed a handful of times. The chain carries TRBV12-3 or TRBV12-4 and TRBJ2-5; no clear D. The CDR3 extends over 13 amino acids. With 0 bases removed from V and 4 bases from J, the gap between germline ends came to 6 bases. In DNA, the CDR3 is TGTGCCAGCAGTTTAGCACGGAGAGAGACCCAGTACTTC. Translating it yields CASSLARRETQYF.

This clonotype was seen a few times. The J gene is TRBJ1-4, the V gene TRBV4-1; the match to TRBD1 covers 8 bases. V lost 0 bases and J lost 8; bases outside the gene matches: 5. Germline CDR1 reads MGHRA; CDR2 reads YSYEKL. The CDR3 is made up of 15 amino acids. The CDR3 region has the DNA TGCGCCAGCAGCCAAGAGGACAGGGTTGGGGAAAAACTGTTTTTT. Amino acid sequence: CASSQEDRVGEKLFF.

This clonotype has just a few counts. The genes are TRBV19 and TRBJ2-1; a possible D gene is TRBD1 (6 bases). V lost 5 bases, J lost 6 bases, and 23 bases lay in between. Germline CDR1 and CDR2: LNHDA and SQIVND (reference sequence). The CDR3 totals 17 residues. CDR3 sequence (DNA): TGTGCCAGTAGTTTAACACCTCCGGGACATATTTTCAATGAGCAGTTCTTC. It encodes CASSLTPPGHIFNEQFF.

Regarding this clonotype: Given a much more abundant clone one base away, this may be a read error. This chain uses TRBV9 with TRBJ2-4, with 7 bases that match TRBD2. Germline CDR1 reads SGDLS; CDR2 reads YYNGEE. The CDR3 has 15 residues. The DNA for the CDR3 is TGTGCCAGCAGCCCGGGCGGGGGTTCCAAAACCATTCAGTACTTC. This sequence encodes CASSPGGGSKTIQYF.

This clonotype was recorded many times. The chain is built from TRBV27 and TRBJ1-5, with D perhaps TRBD1 (5 bases). V dropped 0 bases and J dropped 0 bases, with 9 bases sitting between them. The CDR3 spans 16 residues. Germline V gene data show CDR1 as MNHEY and CDR2 as SMNVEV (reference sequence). The CDR3 sequence: CASSLSGLNSNQPQHF. CDR3 in DNA: TGTGCCAGCAGTTTATCGGGACTGAATAGCAATCAGCCCCAGCATTTT.

This clonotype was counted at least ten times. The rearrangement links TRBV6-6 to TRBJ2-3; D call uncertain. This CDR3 contains 13 residues. CDR1 is MNHNY and CDR2 is SVGAGI in the germline V gene (reference sequence). V lost 2 bases and J lost 6, with 9 bases in between. CDR3 coding DNA: TGTGCCAGCAGTTACCCGGACGGCGATACGCAGTATTTT. It encodes CASSYPDGDTQYF.

This clonotype was counted between two and nine times. The V and J genes are TRBV11-2 and TRBJ2-1; TRBD2 matches at 9 bases. Looked up from germline, CDR1 is SGHAT and CDR2 is FQNNGV. The ends lost 2 bases at V and 2 bases at J; junction bases unmatched: 7. This CDR3 has 17 residues. The CDR3 bases are TGTGCCAGCAGCTTACCGTATAGCGGGGGAGCCTACAATGAGCAGTTCTTC. Protein product: CASSLPYSGGAYNEQFF.